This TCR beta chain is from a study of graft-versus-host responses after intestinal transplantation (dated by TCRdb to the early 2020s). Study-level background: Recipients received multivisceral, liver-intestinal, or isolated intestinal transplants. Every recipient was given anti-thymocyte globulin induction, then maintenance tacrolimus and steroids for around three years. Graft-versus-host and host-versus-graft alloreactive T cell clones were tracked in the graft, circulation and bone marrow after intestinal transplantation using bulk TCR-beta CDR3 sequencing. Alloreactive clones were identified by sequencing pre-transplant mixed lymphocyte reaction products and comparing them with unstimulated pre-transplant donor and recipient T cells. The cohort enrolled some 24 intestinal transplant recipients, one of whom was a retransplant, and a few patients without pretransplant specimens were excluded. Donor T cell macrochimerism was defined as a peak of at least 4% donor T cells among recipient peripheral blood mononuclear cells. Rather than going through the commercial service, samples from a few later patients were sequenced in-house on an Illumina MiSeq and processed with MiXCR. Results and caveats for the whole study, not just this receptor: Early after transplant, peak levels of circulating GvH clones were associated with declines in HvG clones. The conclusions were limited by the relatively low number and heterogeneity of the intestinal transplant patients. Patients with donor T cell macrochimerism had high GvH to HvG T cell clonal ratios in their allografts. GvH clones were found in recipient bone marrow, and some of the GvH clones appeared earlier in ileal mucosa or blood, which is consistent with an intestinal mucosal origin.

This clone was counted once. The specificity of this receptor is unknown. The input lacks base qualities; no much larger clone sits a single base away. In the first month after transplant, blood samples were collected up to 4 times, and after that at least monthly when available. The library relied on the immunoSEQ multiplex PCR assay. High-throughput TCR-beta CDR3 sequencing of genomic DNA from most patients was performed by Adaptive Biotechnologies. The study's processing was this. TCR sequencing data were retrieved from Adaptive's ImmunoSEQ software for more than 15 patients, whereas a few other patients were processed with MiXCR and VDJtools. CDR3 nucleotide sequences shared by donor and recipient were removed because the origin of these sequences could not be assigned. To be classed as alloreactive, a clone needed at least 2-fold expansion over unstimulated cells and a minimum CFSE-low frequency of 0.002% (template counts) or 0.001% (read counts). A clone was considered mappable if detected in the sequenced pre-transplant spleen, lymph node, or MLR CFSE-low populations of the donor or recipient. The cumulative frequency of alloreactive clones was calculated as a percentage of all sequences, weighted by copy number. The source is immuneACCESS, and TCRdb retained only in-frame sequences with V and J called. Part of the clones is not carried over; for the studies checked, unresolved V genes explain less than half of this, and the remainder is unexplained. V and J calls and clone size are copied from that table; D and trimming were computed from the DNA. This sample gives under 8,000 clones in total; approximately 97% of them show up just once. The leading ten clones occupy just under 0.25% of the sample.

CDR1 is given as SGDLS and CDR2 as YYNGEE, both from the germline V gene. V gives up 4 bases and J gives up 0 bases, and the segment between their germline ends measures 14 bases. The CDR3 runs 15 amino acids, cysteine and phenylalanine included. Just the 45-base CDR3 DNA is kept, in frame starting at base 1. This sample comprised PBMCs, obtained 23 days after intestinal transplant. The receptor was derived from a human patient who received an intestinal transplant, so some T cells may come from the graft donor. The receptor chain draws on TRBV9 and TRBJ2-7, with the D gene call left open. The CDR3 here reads CASSQGLSSSYEQYF. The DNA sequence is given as TGTGCCAGCAGCCAAGGGCTTTCGAGCTCCTACGAGCAGTACTTC.